The clone carrying this T cell receptor (beta chain) occurred a few times. CDR1 is SGHRS, CDR2 YFSETQ, per germline. V lost 7 bases to trimming and J lost 5 bases, with 18 bases between them. CDR3 length equals 14 residues. The sample is drawn from a study of identical twins. Each CDR3 protein is one row after TCRdb ran MiXCR on the 5' RACE reads. The table records roughly 1,500,000 distinct CDR3 sequences, less than 35% of them present only once. The receptor's source is a newborn girl in good health. This chain links TRBV5-1 with TRBJ1-1; a weak D match, TRBD1 (6 bases). The material sequenced was cord blood. CDR3 DNA: TGCGCCAGCGCCCCCAGGGACACCCTTACTGAAGCTTTCTTT. Protein sequence: CASAPRDTLTEAFF.